The clone carrying this TCR beta chain was observed many times. This specimen belongs to a study of spatial heterogeneity in lung cancer. Looking at the study overall: Alpha-chain sequences were consistently detected in smaller numbers than beta-chain sequences.

Time point reported: sample taken at primary tumor resection. Unsorted whole RNA from tumor, nontumor lung or frozen PBMC underwent sequencing. Using its own MiXCR run on the 5' RACE reads, TCRdb lists one record per CDR3 protein. The data show 20,000 to 25,000 distinct CDR3 sequences, roughly 3% seen once. The clonotype originates from a female donor with early-stage non-small cell lung cancer. Material: PBMCs, obtained at surgery.

CDR3 coding DNA: TGTGCCAGCAGCCATATCAGGGGGCGCAGGTACGAGCAGTACTTC. Translation gives CASSHIRGRRYEQYF. J is TRBJ2-7 and V is TRBV11-2, with 8 bases identical to TRBD1. Germline V gene lookup returns CDR1 SGHAT and CDR2 FQNNGV. The CDR3 contains 15 residues. V trimming: 5 bases; J trimming: 4 bases; junction bases outside the gene matches: 10. The full variable domain, completed using reference TRBV11-2 and TRBJ2-7, is EAGVAQSPRYKIIEKRQSVAFWCNPISGHATLYWYQQILGQGPKLLIQFQNNGVVDDSQLPKDRFSAERLKGVDSTLKIQPAKLEDSAVYLCASSHIRGRRYEQYFGPGTRLTVT.